This entry features one T cell receptor beta chain sequence. Clones were read by immunoSEQ multiplex PCR, and TCRdb kept only the in-frame ones, dropping some. The repertoire holds about 490,000 clones, with 60% to 85% as singletons. This entry is derived from a study of shared clonotypes between healthy human individuals. The germline CDR1 and CDR2 sequences are LNHDA and SQIVND (reference sequence). The CDR3 spans 17 residues. The junction had 8 bases not matched to a gene; V was cut back by 4 bases and J by 1 base. The receptor comes from a woman in her thirties or forties in good health. Some clones in this sample may be carry-over from other donors' samples. This sequence joins TRBV19 and TRBJ2-3; 10 nucleotides align to TRBD2. The material sequenced was PBMCs. DNA of the CDR3: TGTGCCAGTAGTAAGTCACTAGCGGGATCTCGCACAGATACGCAGTATTTT. It is translated as CASSKSLAGSRTDTQYF.